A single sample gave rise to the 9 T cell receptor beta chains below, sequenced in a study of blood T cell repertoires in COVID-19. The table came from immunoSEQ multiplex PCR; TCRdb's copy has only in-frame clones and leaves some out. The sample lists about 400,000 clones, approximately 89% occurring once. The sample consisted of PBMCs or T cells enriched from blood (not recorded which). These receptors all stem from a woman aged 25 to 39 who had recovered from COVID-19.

CDR3 bases: TGTGCCAGCAGCCATCCAACCGGGACTAGCGGGAACAAAGCGCCTAACAATGAGCAGTTCTTC. Translating gives CASSHPTGTSGNKAPNNEQFF. This chain uses TRBV3-1 (or the pseudogene TRBV3-2) with TRBJ2-1; 13 bases map to TRBD2. The V and J ends lost 3 bases and 5 bases, in that order; junction bases with no gene match: 19. From germline, CDR1 is LGHDT and CDR2 YNNKEL (reference sequence). This CDR3 region has 21 residues.

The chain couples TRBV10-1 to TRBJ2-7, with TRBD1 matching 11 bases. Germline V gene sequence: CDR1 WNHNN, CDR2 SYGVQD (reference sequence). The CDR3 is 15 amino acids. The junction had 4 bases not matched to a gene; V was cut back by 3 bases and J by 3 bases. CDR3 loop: CASSDGGTGGYEQYF. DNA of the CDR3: TGCGCCAGCAGTGATGGGGGGACAGGGGGCTACGAGCAGTACTTC.

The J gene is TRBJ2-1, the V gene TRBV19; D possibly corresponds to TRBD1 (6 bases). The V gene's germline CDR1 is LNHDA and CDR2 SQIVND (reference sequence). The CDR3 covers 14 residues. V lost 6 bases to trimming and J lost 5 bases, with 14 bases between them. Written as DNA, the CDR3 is TGTGCCAGTAGGACCCGGACAGTTAACAATGAGCAGTTCTTC. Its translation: CASRTRTVNNEQFF.

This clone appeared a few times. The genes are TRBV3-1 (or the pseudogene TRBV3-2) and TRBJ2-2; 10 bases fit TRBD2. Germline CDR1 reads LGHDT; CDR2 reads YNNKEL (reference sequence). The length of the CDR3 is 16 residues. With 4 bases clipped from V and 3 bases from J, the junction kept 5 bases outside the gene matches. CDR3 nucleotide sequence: TGTGCCAGCAGCCCCTCTAGCGGGGGTTACACCGGGGAGCTGTTTTTT. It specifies CASSPSSGGYTGELFF.

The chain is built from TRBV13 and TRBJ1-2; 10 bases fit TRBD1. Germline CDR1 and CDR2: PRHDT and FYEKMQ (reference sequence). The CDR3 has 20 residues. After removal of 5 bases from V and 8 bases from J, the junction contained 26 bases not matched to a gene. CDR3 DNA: TGTGCCAGCAGCCAACAGGGGACAGGGGACGGTGGGGACCTTCTGGCGGGCTACACCTTC. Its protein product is CASSQQGTGDGGDLLAGYTF.

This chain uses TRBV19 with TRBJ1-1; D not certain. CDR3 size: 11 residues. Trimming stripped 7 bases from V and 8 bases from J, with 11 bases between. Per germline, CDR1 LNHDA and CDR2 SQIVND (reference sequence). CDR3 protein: CASKFGGEAFF. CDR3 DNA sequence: TGTGCCAGTAAGTTTGGAGGGGAAGCTTTCTTT. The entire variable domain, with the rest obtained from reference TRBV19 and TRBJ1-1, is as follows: DGGITQSPKYLFRKEGQNVTLSCEQNLNHDAMYWYRQDPGQGLRLIYYSQIVNDFQKGDIAEGYSVSREKKESFPLTVTSAQKNPTAFYLCASKFGGEAFFGQGTRLTVV.

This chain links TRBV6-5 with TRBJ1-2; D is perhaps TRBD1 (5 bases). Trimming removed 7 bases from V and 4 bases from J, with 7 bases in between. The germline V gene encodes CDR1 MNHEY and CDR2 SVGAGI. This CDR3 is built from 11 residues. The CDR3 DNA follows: TGTGCCAGCACAAGGGGCTATGGCTACACCTTC. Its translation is CASTRGYGYTF.

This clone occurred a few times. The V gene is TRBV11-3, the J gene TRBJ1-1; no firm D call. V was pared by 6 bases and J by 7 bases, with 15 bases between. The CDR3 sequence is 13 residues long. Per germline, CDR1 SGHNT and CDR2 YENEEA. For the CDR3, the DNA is TGTGCCAGCAGTCAAGGACTTTTGGGTGAAGCTTTCTTT. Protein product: CASSQGLLGEAFF.

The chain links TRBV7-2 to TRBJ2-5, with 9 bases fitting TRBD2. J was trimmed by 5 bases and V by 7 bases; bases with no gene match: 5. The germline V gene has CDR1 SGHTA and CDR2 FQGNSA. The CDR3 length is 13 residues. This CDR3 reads CASKIAGGETQYF. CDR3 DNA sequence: TGTGCCAGCAAGATTGCGGGGGGGGAGACCCAGTACTTC.